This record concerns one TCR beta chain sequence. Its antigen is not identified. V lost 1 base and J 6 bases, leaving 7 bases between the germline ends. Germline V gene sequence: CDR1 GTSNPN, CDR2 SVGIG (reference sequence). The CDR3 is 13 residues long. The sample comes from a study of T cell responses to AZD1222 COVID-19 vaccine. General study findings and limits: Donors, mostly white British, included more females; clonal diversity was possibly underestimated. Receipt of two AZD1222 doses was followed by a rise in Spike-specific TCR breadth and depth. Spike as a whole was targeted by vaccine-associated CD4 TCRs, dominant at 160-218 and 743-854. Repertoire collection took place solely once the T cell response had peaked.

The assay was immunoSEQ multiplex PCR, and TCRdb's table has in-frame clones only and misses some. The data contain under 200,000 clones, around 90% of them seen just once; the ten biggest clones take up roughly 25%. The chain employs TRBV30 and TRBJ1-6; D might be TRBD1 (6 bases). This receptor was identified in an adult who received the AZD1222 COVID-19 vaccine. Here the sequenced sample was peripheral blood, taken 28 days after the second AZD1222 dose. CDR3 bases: TGTGCCTGGAGTGGACAGGCTAATTCACCCCTCCACTTT. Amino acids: CAWSGQANSPLHF. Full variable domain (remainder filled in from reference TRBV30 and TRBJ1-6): SQTIHQWPATLVQPVGSPLSLECTVEGTSNPNLYWYRQAAGRGLQLLFYSVGIGQISSEVPQNLSASRPQDRQFILSSKKLLLSDSGFYLCAWSGQANSPLHFGNGTRLTVT.